A single sample is the source of the 23 T cell receptor beta chains below, sequenced in a study of T cell responses to AZD1222 COVID-19 vaccine. Generated by immunoSEQ multiplex PCR, the TCRdb table keeps only in-frame clones and is missing some. This table has approximately 120,000 clones, around 85% appearing once. Sequenced here: peripheral blood, sampled 28 days after the second AZD1222 dose. The origin of the receptors is an adult who received the AZD1222 COVID-19 vaccine.

This CDR3 is CASSYDGEAFF. Written as DNA, the CDR3 is TGTGCCAGCAGTTACGACGGAGAAGCTTTCTTT. The gene calls are TRBV6-5 and TRBJ1-1; D is undetermined. Germline V gene data show CDR1 as MNHEY and CDR2 as SVGAGI. Trimming pared 2 bases from V and 8 bases from J, leaving 6 bases between. This CDR3 contains 11 residues.

The chain carries TRBV5-1 and TRBJ2-2; 7 bases align to TRBD1. Germline V lookup: CDR1 SGHRS, CDR2 YFSETQ. This CDR3 has 17 residues. With 1 base clipped from V and 3 bases from J, the junction kept 9 bases outside the gene matches. The CDR3: CASSLLRQGWHTGELFF. The CDR3 DNA reads as TGCGCCAGCAGCTTGCTACGACAGGGTTGGCACACCGGGGAGCTGTTTTTT.

The rearrangement uses TRBV6-5 and TRBJ2-3; 12 bases agree with TRBD2. This CDR3 contains 15 residues. Germline V gene sequence: CDR1 MNHEY, CDR2 SVGAGI. J gave up 5 bases and V 10 bases, and 10 bases lay outside the gene matches. The CDR3 DNA is TGTGCCATCTCCCTAGCGGGGGGGCCGAAAGATACGCAGTATTTT. It specifies CAISLAGGPKDTQYF.

The V and J genes are TRBV28 and TRBJ1-1; TRBD1 might be the D (5 bases). With 5 bases removed from V and 7 bases from J, the gap between germline ends came to 17 bases. Germline V gene lookup returns CDR1 MDHEN and CDR2 SYDVKM. The CDR3 is 14 amino acids. The CDR3 nucleotides are TGTGCCAGCAGTAGGTTGACAGCGTCCCGTGAAGCTTTCTTT. Translated: CASSRLTASREAFF.

The rearrangement uses TRBV6-6 and TRBJ2-7; a weak D match, TRBD1 (6 bases). V was cut by 6 bases and J by 3 bases, with 18 bases left in between. The CDR3 is made up of 15 amino acids. The V gene's germline CDR1 is MNHNY and CDR2 SVGAGI (reference sequence). Here the CDR3 DNA reads TGTGCCAGCAGAGACAGGAATAATGCCCTCTACGAGCAGTACTTC. Protein sequence: CASRDRNNALYEQYF.

Here the CDR3 reads CASSPRGQWGQPQHF. The CDR3 DNA reads TGTGCCAGCAGCCCACGGGGCCAGTGGGGTCAGCCCCAGCATTTT. The rearrangement joins TRBV5-6 to TRBJ1-5; possible D gene TRBD1, 5 bases. Germline CDR1 and CDR2: SGHDT and YYEEEE. The germline V and J ends were trimmed by 4 bases and 6 bases, with 17 bases remaining between them. The CDR3 loop spans 15 amino acids.

The gene calls are TRBV12-3 or TRBV12-4 and TRBJ1-1; D ambiguous. Trimming stripped 3 bases from V and 5 bases from J, with 7 bases between. The CDR3 has 12 residues. The CDR3 here is CASSLGITEAFF. For the CDR3, the DNA is TGTGCCAGCAGTTTGGGGATTACTGAAGCTTTCTTT.

V is TRBV9 and J is TRBJ1-2; TRBD1 aligns across 9 bases. V shed 0 bases and J 6 bases; nucleotides not matched to a gene: 6. Germline V CDR1 and CDR2: SGDLS, YYNGEE. The CDR3 runs 15 residues. CDR3: CASSVAQDRGNGYTF. The CDR3 DNA follows: TGTGCCAGCAGCGTAGCTCAGGACAGGGGAAATGGCTACACCTTC.

The J gene is TRBJ1-2, the V gene TRBV19; 8 bases map to TRBD1. The CDR3 is made up of 13 amino acids. Germline trimming cut 6 bases from V and 3 bases from J; bases unmatched to any gene: 3. Germline V CDR1 and CDR2: LNHDA, SQIVND (reference sequence). This chain's CDR3 is CASRDRVDYGYTF. CDR3 sequence (DNA): TGTGCCAGTAGGGACAGGGTGGACTATGGCTACACCTTC. Combining the CDR3 with reference TRBV19 and TRBJ1-2 gives the whole variable domain DGGITQSPKYLFRKEGQNVTLSCEQNLNHDAMYWYRQDPGQGLRLIYYSQIVNDFQKGDIAEGYSVSREKKESFPLTVTSAQKNPTAFYLCASRDRVDYGYTFGSGTRLTVV.

This clone was seen more than once but under ten times. CDR3 loop: CASSPSPGAGETQYF. Written as DNA, the CDR3 is TGTGCCAGCTCACCGAGTCCGGGGGCAGGAGAGACCCAGTACTTC. The chain combines TRBV18 with TRBJ2-5; D may correspond to TRBD1 or TRBD2 (6 bases each). CDR1 is KGHSH and CDR2 is LQKENI in the germline V gene. V was cut by 3 bases and J by 4 bases, with 15 bases left in between. The CDR3 loop spans 15 amino acids.

J is TRBJ2-7 and V is TRBV6-5; D uncertain. This CDR3 region has 14 residues. Trimming removed 0 bases at V and 3 bases at J, with 9 bases between. Germline-derived CDR1 and CDR2 are MNHEY and SVGAGI. This CDR3 is CASSYSSPNYEQYF. The CDR3 DNA reads as TGTGCCAGCAGTTACTCGAGCCCTAACTACGAGCAGTACTTC.

The chain has TRBV28 and TRBJ1-4; a weak D match, TRBD1 (6 bases). The germline CDR1 and CDR2 sequences are MDHEN and SYDVKM. CDR3 length: 15 amino acids. Trimming shortened V by 6 bases and J by 6 bases, and 17 bases separated the two germline ends. In nucleotides, the CDR3 is TGTGCCAGCAGGACGGTGGGGGCATTCTATGAAAAACTGTTTTTT. Translated, it gives CASRTVGAFYEKLFF.

The table lists this clone with a few counts. The V call is TRBV13, the J call TRBJ2-7; D is possibly TRBD2 (5 bases). The V and J ends lost 5 bases and 7 bases respectively, with 18 bases between them. The germline CDR1 and CDR2 sequences are PRHDT and FYEKMQ (reference sequence). The CDR3 length is 14 residues. This CDR3 reads CASSPRTPRGEQYF. CDR3 sequence (DNA): TGTGCCAGCAGCCCGCGGACTCCTCGGGGTGAGCAGTACTTC. The entire variable domain, with the rest obtained from reference TRBV13 and TRBJ2-7, is as follows: AAGVIQSPRHLIKEKRETATLKCYPIPRHDTVYWYQQGPGQDPQFLISFYEKMQSDKGSIPDRFSAQQFSDYHSELNMSSLELGDSALYFCASSPRTPRGEQYFGPGTRLTVT.

Only one count was recorded for this clone. The chain is built from TRBV30 and TRBJ1-4, with D perhaps TRBD1 (5 bases). Germline V gene sequence: CDR1 GTSNPN, CDR2 SVGIG (reference sequence). Trimming left V 7 bases short and J 3 bases short, with 12 bases between. The CDR3 spans 13 residues. The CDR3: CAFAGGSNEKLFF. In nucleotides, the CDR3 is TGTGCCTTCGCCGGGGGATCTAATGAAAAACTGTTTTTT.

The gene calls are TRBV28 and TRBJ2-7; maybe TRBD1 (6 bases). In germline, CDR1 is MDHEN, CDR2 SYDVKM. The V and J ends lost 7 bases and 1 base respectively, with 14 bases between them. This CDR3 spans 14 amino acids. The CDR3 DNA reads as TGTGCCAGCAAACTTAGGGGGATTTCCTACGAGCAGTACTTC. It is translated as CASKLRGISYEQYF.

The V call is TRBV18, the J call TRBJ2-1; unclear D gene. Trimming cost V 3 bases and J 2 bases, with 11 bases left between them. The V gene's germline CDR1 is KGHSH and CDR2 LQKENI. The CDR3 covers 15 residues. CDR3 sequence reads: CASSPSSRAYNEQFF. The CDR3 DNA is TGTGCCAGCTCACCTTCCTCTCGGGCCTACAATGAGCAGTTCTTC.

The rearrangement joins TRBV19 to TRBJ1-6; possible D gene TRBD1, 5 bases. Germline lookup yields CDR1 LNHDA and CDR2 SQIVND (reference sequence). The CDR3 covers 14 residues. V lost 1 base to trimming and J lost 9 bases, with 10 bases between them. In DNA form, the CDR3 reads TGTGCCAGTAGTATAGGACAGTCTCCTTCACCCCTCCACTTT. This codes for CASSIGQSPSPLHF.

The rearrangement uses TRBV5-1 and TRBJ2-2; maybe TRBD2 (5 bases). Germline CDR1 SGHRS, CDR2 YFSETQ. Trimming took off 5 bases at V and 4 bases at J, with 15 bases between the two ends. This CDR3 comprises 15 residues. The chain's CDR3 is CASRELDAGTGELFF. For the CDR3, the DNA is TGCGCCAGCAGGGAACTGGACGCGGGCACCGGGGAGCTGTTTTTT.

This chain joins TRBV28 and TRBJ2-7; 9 bases align to TRBD1. With 6 bases clipped from V and 5 bases from J, the junction kept 5 bases outside the gene matches. The germline CDR1 and CDR2 sequences are MDHEN and SYDVKM. The CDR3 runs to 13 residues. In DNA form, the CDR3 reads TGTGCCAGCAGACAGGGGGCAGCGGACGAGCAGTACTTC. It translates to CASRQGAADEQYF.

The V gene is TRBV5-4, the J gene TRBJ1-3, with 9 positions matching TRBD1. CDR3 length: 15 residues. The V and J ends lost 2 bases and 7 bases, in that order; junction bases with no gene match: 7. Looked up from germline, CDR1 is SGHNT and CDR2 is YYREEE (reference sequence). In nucleotides, the CDR3 is TGTGCCAGCAGCTTCGCGGACAGGGGTTCCAACACCATATATTTT. Translated, it gives CASSFADRGSNTIYF.

The V and J genes are TRBV3-1 (or the pseudogene TRBV3-2) and TRBJ1-5; D is ambiguous. The germline gives CDR1 LGHDT, CDR2 YNNKEL (reference sequence). Trimming left V 0 bases short and J 5 bases short, with 11 bases between. The CDR3 length is 15 residues. The CDR3 nucleotides are TGTGCCAGCAGCCAAGATTCGGGGAGGCATCAGCCCCAGCATTTT. It specifies CASSQDSGRHQPQHF.

The chain recombines TRBV28 with TRBJ2-7; D might be TRBD2 (5 bases). The CDR3 is 14 amino acids. The V gene lost 7 bases and the J gene lost 3 bases, with 16 bases spanning the gap. Germline V gene lookup returns CDR1 MDHEN and CDR2 SYDVKM. The CDR3 nucleotides are TGTGCCAGCAACTCAAAGTCAGGACTCTACGAGCAGTACTTC. Protein: CASNSKSGLYEQYF.

The gene calls are TRBV19 and TRBJ2-1; maybe TRBD2 (6 bases). V shed 8 bases and J shed 2 bases, with 13 bases lying between them. Germline CDR1 LNHDA, CDR2 SQIVND (reference sequence). This CDR3 region has 14 residues. The CDR3 coding sequence is TGTGCCAGTCATCCGGGGGAACCCTACAATGAGCAGTTCTTC. It is translated as CASHPGEPYNEQFF.